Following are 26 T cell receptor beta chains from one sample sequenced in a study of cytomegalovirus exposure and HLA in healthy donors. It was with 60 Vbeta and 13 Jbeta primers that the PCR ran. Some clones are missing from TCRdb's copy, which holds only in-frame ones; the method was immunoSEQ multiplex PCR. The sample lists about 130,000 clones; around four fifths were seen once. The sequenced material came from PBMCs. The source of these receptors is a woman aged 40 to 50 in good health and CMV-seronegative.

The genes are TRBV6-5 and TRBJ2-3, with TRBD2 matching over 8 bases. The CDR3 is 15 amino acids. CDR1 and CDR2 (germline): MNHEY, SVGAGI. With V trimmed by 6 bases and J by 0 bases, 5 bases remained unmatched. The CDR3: CASRNSGASTDTQYF. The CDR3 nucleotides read TGTGCCAGCAGAAATAGCGGGGCGAGCACAGATACGCAGTATTTT.

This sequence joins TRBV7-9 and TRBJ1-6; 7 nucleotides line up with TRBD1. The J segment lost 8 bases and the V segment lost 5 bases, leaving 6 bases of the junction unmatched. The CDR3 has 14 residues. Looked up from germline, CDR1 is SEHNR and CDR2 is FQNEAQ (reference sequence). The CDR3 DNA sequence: TGTGCCAGCAGCCTCACAGGGGACGATTCACCCCTCCACTTT. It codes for CASSLTGDDSPLHF.

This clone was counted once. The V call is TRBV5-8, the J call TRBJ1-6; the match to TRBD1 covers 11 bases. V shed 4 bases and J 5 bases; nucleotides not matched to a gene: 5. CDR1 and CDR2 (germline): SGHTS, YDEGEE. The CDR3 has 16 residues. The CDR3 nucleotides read TGTGCCAGCAGCCCCGGACAGGGGGCGAATAATTCACCCCTCCACTTT. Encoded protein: CASSPGQGANNSPLHF.

CDR3 bases: TGTGCCAGCAGCCCCCACCCAGGGGACTATGGCTACACCTTC. This translates into CASSPHPGDYGYTF. The chain joins TRBV7-6 to TRBJ1-2, with TRBD1 as a possible D gene (6 bases). The CDR3 extends over 14 amino acids. Germline lookup yields CDR1 SGHVS and CDR2 FNYEAQ. The ends were cut back, 5 bases at V and 3 bases at J, with 13 bases in the middle.

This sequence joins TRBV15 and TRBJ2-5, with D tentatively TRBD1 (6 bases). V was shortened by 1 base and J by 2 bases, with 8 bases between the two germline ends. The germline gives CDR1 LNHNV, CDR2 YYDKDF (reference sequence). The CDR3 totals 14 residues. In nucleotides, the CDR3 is TGTGCCACCAGCAGAGCCCAGGGGCAAGAGACCCAGTACTTC. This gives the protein CATSRAQGQETQYF.

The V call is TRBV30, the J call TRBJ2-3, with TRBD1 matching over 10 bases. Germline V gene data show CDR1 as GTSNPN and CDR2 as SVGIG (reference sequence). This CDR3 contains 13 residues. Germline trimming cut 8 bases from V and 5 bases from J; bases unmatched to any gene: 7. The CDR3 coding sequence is TGTGCCACGGGACAGGGGAGGATAGATACGCAGTATTTT. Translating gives CATGQGRIDTQYF.

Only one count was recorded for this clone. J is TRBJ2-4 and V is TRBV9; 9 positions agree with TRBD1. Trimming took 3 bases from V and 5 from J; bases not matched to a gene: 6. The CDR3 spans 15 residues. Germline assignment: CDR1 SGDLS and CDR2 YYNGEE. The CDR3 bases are TGTGCCAGCAGCGACGAACGGACAGGGGAAAACATTCAGTACTTC. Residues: CASSDERTGENIQYF. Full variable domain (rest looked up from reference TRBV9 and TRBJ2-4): DSGVTQTPKHLITATGQRVTLRCSPRSGDLSVYWYQQSLDQGLQFLIQYYNGEERAKGNILERFSAQQFPDLHSELNLSSLELGDSALYFCASSDERTGENIQYFGAGTRLSVL.

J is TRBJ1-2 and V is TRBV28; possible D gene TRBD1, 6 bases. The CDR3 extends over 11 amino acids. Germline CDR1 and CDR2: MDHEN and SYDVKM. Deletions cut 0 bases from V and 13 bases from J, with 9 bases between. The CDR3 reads CASSLWQGSTF. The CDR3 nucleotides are TGTGCCAGCAGTTTATGGCAGGGGTCCACCTTC.

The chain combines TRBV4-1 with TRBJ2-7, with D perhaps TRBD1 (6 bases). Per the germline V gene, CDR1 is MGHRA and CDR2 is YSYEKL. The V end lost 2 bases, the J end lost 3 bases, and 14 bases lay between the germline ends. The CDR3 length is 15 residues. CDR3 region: CASSQPRGKVYEQYF. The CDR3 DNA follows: TGCGCCAGCAGCCAACCCAGGGGTAAGGTCTACGAGCAGTACTTC.

CDR3 sequence reads: CASSLGHKSSYEQYF. The CDR3 region has the DNA TGTGCCAGCAGCTTAGGACATAAGAGCTCCTACGAGCAGTACTTC. The chain recombines TRBV7-6 with TRBJ2-7; unclear D gene. This CDR3 is 15 amino acids long. The germline V gene encodes CDR1 SGHVS and CDR2 FNYEAQ. Trimming removed 1 base from V and 0 bases from J, with 10 bases in between.

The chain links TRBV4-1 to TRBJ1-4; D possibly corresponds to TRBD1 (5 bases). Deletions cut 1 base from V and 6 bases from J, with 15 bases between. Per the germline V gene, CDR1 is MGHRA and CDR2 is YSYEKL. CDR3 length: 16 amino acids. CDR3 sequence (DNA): TGCGCCAGCAGCCAAGTAGGCTGGGAGGGGTATGAAAAACTGTTTTTT. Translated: CASSQVGWEGYEKLFF.

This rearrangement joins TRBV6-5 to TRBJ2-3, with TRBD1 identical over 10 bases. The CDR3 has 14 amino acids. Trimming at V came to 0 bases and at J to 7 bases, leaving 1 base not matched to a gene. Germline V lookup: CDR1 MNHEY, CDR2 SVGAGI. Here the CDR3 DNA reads TGTGCCAGCAGTTACTCGACAGGGGGCTATACGCAGTATTTT. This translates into CASSYSTGGYTQYF.

The CDR3 DNA sequence: TGTGCCAGCAGCAATCCCCATGAGACTAGCGGCTACGAGCAGTACTTC. Protein product: CASSNPHETSGYEQYF. V usage is TRBV9 and J usage is TRBJ2-7, with TRBD2 matching 9 bases. This CDR3 spans 16 amino acids. Germline CDR1 is SGDLS and CDR2 is YYNGEE. Losses at the gene ends were 4 bases for V and 3 bases for J; bases not matched to a gene: 11.

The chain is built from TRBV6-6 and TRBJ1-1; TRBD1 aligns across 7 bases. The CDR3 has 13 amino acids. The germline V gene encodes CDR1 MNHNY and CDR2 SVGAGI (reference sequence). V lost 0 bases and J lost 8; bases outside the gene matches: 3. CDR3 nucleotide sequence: TGTGCCAGCAGTTACTCGGACAGGCTGGAAGCTTTCTTT. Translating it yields CASSYSDRLEAFF.

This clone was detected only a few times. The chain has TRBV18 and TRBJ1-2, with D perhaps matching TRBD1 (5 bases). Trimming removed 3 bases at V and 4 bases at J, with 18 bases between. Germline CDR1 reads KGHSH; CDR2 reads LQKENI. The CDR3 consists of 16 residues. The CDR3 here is CASSPASQGGLYGYTF. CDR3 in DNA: TGTGCCAGCTCACCGGCTTCCCAGGGCGGCCTCTATGGCTACACCTTC.

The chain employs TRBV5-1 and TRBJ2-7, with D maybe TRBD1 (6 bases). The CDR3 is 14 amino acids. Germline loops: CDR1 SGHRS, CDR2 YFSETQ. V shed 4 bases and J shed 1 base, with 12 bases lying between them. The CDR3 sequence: CASSPLTGSYEQYF. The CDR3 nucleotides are TGCGCCAGCAGCCCACTGACAGGTTCCTACGAGCAGTACTTC.

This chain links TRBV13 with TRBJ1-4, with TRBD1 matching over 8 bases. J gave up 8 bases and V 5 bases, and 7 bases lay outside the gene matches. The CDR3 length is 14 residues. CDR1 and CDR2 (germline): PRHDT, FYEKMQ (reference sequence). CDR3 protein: CASSQTGVDEKLFF. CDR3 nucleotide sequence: TGTGCCAGCAGCCAGACAGGGGTAGACGAAAAACTGTTTTTT.

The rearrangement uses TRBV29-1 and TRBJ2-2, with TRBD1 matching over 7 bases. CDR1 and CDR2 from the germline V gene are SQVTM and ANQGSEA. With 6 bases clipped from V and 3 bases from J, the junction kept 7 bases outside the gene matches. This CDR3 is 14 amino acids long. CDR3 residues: CSVAGTDYTGELFF. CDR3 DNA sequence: TGCAGCGTCGCCGGGACAGACTACACCGGGGAGCTGTTTTTT.

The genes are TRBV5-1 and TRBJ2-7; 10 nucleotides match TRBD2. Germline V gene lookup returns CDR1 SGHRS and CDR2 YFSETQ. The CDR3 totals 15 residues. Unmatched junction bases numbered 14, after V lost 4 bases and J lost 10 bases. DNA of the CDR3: TGCGCCAGCAGCCAAACAGGTCTAGCGGGGGCACGCCAGTACTTC. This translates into CASSQTGLAGARQYF.

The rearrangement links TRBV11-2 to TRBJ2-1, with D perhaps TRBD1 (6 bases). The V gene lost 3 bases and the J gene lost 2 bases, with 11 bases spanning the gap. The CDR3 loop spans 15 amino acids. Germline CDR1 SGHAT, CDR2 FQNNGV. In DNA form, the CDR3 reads TGTGCCAGCAGCTTGAACAGGGTGACCTACAATGAGCAGTTCTTC. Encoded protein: CASSLNRVTYNEQFF.

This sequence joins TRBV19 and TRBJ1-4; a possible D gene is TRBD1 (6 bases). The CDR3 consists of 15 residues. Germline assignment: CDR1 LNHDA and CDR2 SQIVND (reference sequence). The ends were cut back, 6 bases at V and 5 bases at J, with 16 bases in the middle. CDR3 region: CASSEQTGRNEKLFF. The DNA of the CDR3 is TGTGCCAGTAGCGAGCAAACAGGGAGAAATGAAAAACTGTTTTTT.

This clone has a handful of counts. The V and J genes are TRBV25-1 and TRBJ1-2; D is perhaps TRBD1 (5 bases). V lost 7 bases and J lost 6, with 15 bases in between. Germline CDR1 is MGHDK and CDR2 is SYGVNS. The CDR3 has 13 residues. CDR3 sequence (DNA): TGTGCCAGCAAAGGAGGGGCGTCGGATGGCTACACCTTC. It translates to CASKGGASDGYTF.

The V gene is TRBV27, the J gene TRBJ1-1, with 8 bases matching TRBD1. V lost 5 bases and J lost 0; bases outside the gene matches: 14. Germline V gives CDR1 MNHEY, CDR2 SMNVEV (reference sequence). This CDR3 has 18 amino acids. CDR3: CASSTKGQGATMNTEAFF. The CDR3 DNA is TGTGCCAGCAGTACTAAGGGTCAGGGGGCTACCATGAACACTGAAGCTTTCTTT.

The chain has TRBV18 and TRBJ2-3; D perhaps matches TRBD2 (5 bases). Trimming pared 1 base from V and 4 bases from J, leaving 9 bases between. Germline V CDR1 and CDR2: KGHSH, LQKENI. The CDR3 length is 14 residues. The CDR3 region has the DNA TGTGCCAGCTCACCACAAGCGGCCGCAGATACGCAGTATTTT. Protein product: CASSPQAAADTQYF.

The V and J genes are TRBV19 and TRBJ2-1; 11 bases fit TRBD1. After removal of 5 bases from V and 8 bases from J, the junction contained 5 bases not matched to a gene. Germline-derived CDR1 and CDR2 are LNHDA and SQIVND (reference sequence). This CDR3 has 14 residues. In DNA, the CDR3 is TGTGCCAGTAGTGCGGACAGGGGGCAAGATGAGCAGTTCTTC. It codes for CASSADRGQDEQFF. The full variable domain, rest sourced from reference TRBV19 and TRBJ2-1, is DGGITQSPKYLFRKEGQNVTLSCEQNLNHDAMYWYRQDPGQGLRLIYYSQIVNDFQKGDIAEGYSVSREKKESFPLTVTSAQKNPTAFYLCASSADRGQDEQFFGPGTRLTVL.

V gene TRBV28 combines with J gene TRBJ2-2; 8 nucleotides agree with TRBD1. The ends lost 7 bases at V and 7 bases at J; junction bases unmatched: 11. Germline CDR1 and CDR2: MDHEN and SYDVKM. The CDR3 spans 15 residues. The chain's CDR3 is CASKQSGGADGELFF. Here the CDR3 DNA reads TGTGCCAGCAAGCAGTCAGGGGGCGCGGACGGGGAGCTGTTTTTT.